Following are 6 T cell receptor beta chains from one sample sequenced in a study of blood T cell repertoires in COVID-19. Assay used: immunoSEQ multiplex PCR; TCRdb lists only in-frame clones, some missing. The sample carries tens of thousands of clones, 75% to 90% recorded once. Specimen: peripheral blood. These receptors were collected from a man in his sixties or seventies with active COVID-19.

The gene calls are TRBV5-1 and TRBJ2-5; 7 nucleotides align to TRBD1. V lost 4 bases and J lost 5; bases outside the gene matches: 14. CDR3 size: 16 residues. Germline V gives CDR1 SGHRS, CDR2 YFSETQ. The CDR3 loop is CASSTGTVTKGETQYF. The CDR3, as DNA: TGCGCCAGCAGCACAGGGACAGTAACAAAAGGGGAGACCCAGTACTTC.

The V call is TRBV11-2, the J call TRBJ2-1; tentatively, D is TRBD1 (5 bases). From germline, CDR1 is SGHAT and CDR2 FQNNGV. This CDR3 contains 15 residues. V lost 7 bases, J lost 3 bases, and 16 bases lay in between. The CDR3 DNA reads TGTGCCAGCACCCCGGGTCCCCAGGGCTACAATGAGCAGTTCTTC. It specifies CASTPGPQGYNEQFF. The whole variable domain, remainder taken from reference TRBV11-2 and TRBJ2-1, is EAGVAQSPRYKIIEKRQSVAFWCNPISGHATLYWYQQILGQGPKLLIQFQNNGVVDDSQLPKDRFSAERLKGVDSTLKIQPAKLEDSAVYLCASTPGPQGYNEQFFGPGTRLTVL.

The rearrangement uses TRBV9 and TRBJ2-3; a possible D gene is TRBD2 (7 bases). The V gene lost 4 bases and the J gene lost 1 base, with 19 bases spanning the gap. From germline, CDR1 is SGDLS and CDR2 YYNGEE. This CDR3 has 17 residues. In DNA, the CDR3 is TGTGCCAGCAGCCGCGGGGGACACGGGGGCCGCACAGATACGCAGTATTTT. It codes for CASSRGGHGGRTDTQYF.

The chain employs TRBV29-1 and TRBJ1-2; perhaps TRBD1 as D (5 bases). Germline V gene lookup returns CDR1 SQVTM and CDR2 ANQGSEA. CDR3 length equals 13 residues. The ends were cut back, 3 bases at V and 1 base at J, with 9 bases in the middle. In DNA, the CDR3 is TGCAGCGTTGATGGACATCGTAACTATGGCTACACCTTC. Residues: CSVDGHRNYGYTF.

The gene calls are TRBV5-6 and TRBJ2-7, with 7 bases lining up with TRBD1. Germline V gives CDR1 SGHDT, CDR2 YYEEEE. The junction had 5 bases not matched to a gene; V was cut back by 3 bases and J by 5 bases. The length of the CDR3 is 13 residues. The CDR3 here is CASSWTGRDEQYF. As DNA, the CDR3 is TGTGCCAGCAGCTGGACAGGTCGGGACGAGCAGTACTTC.

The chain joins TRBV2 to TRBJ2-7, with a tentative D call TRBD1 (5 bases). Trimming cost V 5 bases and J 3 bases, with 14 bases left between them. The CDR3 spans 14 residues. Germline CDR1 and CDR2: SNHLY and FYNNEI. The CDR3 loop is CASSPQGKYYEQYF. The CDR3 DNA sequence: TGTGCCAGCAGTCCCCAGGGAAAATACTACGAGCAGTACTTC.